Listed below are T cell receptor beta chains from one sample, sequenced in a study of T cell repertoires in cytomegalovirus infection. TCRdb re-called the reads with MiXCR, one entry per CDR3 protein. In the table there are hundreds of thousands of distinct CDR3 sequences, 35% of which are singletons. Sequences were obtained from PBMCs. The receptors come from a human donor in good health (CMV status not recorded). Some clones in this sample may be carry-over from other donors' samples. CDR3s include the opening cysteine and the closing phenylalanine or tryptophan. The D gene is left open where the match is weak. Clone size, where shown, is once, few, many, or a class for clones that have expanded.

abundance: .; j_gene: TRBJ2-1; v_gene: TRBV20-1; d_gene: .; CDR3aa: CSARAGSGNEQFF; CDR3nt: TGCAGTGCTAGAGCGGGAAGCGGAAATGAGCAGTTCTTC
abundance: few; j_gene: TRBJ1-1; v_gene: TRBV5-5; d_gene: .; CDR3aa: CASSLVRARNTEAFF; CDR3nt: TGTGCCAGCAGCTTGGTTCGGGCCCGGAACACTGAAGCTTTCTTT
abundance: many; j_gene: TRBJ2-7; v_gene: TRBV7-8; d_gene: TRBD2; CDR3aa: CASRSRLAGLYEQYF; CDR3nt: TGTGCCAGCAGGTCCAGACTAGCGGGACTCTACGAGCAGTACTTC
abundance: few; j_gene: TRBJ2-3; v_gene: TRBV28; d_gene: TRBD1; CDR3aa: CASSSPGDRPPPTDTQYF; CDR3nt: TGTGCCAGCAGTTCCCCCGGGGACAGGCCACCCCCCACAGATACGCAGTATTTT
abundance: many; j_gene: TRBJ2-1; v_gene: TRBV19; d_gene: TRBD2; CDR3aa: CASRLAGGPYNEQFF; CDR3nt: TGTGCCAGCAGGCTAGCGGGGGGACCCTACAATGAGCAGTTCTTC
abundance: .; j_gene: TRBJ2-1; v_gene: TRBV28; d_gene: .; CDR3aa: CASGLAGYNEQFF; CDR3nt: TGTGCCAGCGGCCTTGCAGGGTACAATGAGCAGTTCTTC
abundance: few; j_gene: TRBJ2-7; v_gene: TRBV7-3; d_gene: .; CDR3aa: CASSLFGDASYEQYF; CDR3nt: TGTGCCAGCAGCTTATTCGGGGACGCCTCCTACGAGCAGTACTTC
abundance: once; j_gene: TRBJ1-2; v_gene: TRBV4-1; d_gene: .; CDR3aa: CASSLTSPGDGYTF; CDR3nt: TGCGCCAGCAGCCTCACCTCCCCTGGGGATGGCTACACCTTC
abundance: .; j_gene: TRBJ2-7; v_gene: TRBV6-1; d_gene: .; CDR3aa: CASSEGGWTYEQYF; CDR3nt: TGTGCCAGCAGTGAAGGGGGATGGACCTACGAGCAGTACTTC
abundance: .; j_gene: TRBJ1-4; v_gene: TRBV28; d_gene: .; CDR3aa: CASTPIQRNEKLFF; CDR3nt: TGTGCCAGCACCCCCATCCAGAGAAATGAAAAACTGTTTTTT
abundance: few; j_gene: TRBJ1-1; v_gene: TRBV7-6; d_gene: .; CDR3aa: CASSPLRDVVVEAFF; CDR3nt: TGTGCCAGCAGTCCTCTGAGGGATGTCGTCGTCGAAGCTTTCTTT